This TCR beta chain was identified during a study of blood T cell repertoires in COVID-19 (dated by TCRdb to 2018 to 2020). With regard to the full study: Samples from collaborators originated in the United States, Italy and Spain and spanned both the acute and convalescent phases of COVID-19. The prospective study material was composed of cDNA or gDNA derived from T cells, B-cell-depleted T cells, or PBMCs. Deeply sampled blood TCRbeta repertoires from subjects exposed to, actively infected with, or recovered from COVID-19 were included in the dataset. The repertoires were released in a freely available public database intended as a resource for research on the immune response to SARS-CoV-2. Where available, HLA class I and class II types were taken from metadata supplied by the sample provider and were not determined by assay-based typing. Samples were obtained from the ongoing ImmuneRACE study (first 160 participants) and from about 1,300 subjects provided by 6 global collaborators. A de-identified subject ID, COVID-19 status, age in years and sex were almost always included in the sample metadata.

Summary of the overall study and its limitations: How much clinical and demographic metadata was included differed by source and by participant, and the metadata was provided uncurated.

The immunoSEQ Assay, a bias-controlled multiplex PCR, was used to amplify TCRbeta CDR3 regions from genomic DNA. As for how the authors treated the data: Within the assay, amplification of reference gene primers was used to estimate how many nucleated cells each sample contained. To quantify the absolute abundance of each unique TCRbeta CDR3 rearrangement, sequence reads were collapsed and filtered. For each sample, productive Simpson clonality was calculated as the square root of Simpson's diversity index across productive rearrangements. This is the immuneACCESS table as TCRdb keeps it, with only in-frame sequences that have V and J called. A part of the clones is gone; compared with another copy, unresolved V genes explain less than half, and the rest is unexplained. D and trimming were read from the DNA, whereas the V and J calls and clone size are those reported in that table. For this sample the table gives around 53,000 clones, of which around nine tenths were detected only once. 3.5% to 4.5% of the sample is held by the ten biggest clonotypes.

The collaborating institutions used their own protocols to collect whole blood in K2EDTA tubes. For TCRbeta analysis, collaborator samples were shipped as frozen whole blood, as isolated PBMCs, or as DNA extracted from either sample type. Regarding this clone: Its antigen target is currently unknown. No per-base quality is available; no much larger clone lies one base away.

Input material: peripheral blood. This clonotype was obtained from a man aged 45-60 years with acute or convalescent COVID-19.

CDR3 protein: CATSRDPLGAFDEQFF. The nucleotides read TGTGCCACCAGCAGAGATCCTCTGGGGGCCTTCGATGAGCAGTTCTTC. The V and J segments used are TRBV15 and TRBJ2-1, with a tentative D gene TRBD1 over 6 matching bases. Inclusive of the bounding cysteine and phenylalanine, the CDR3 is 16 residues long. The only DNA kept is the CDR3, 48 bases in frame from the first base. As encoded in the germline V gene (reference sequence), CDR1 is LNHNV while CDR2 is YYDKDF. The junction carries 17 bases between V and J, which are trimmed by 0 bases and 8 bases respectively.